This TCR beta chain emerged from a study of T cells in Graves' hyperthyroidism and ophthalmopathy. Researchers took RNA transcripts and amplified the TCR beta CDR3 regions from them. RT-PCR in the first round (using the HTBI primer set) targeted the TCR CDR3. TCRdb recomputed calls from the multiplex PCR reads with MiXCR, one row per CDR3 protein. The table lists 400,000 to 550,000 distinct CDR3 sequences, approximately 15% of them singletons, with about 17% in the top ten. The CDR3 runs to 14 residues. V dropped 2 bases and J dropped 5 bases, with 10 bases sitting between them. Germline CDR1 SGHRS, CDR2 YFSETQ.

This chain connects TRBV5-1 to TRBJ2-2; D is perhaps TRBD2 (5 bases). This TCR derives from a woman under 30 with Graves' hyperthyroidism. Sequencing input: blood. The CDR3 here is CASSFRRGTGELFF. CDR3 DNA: TGCGCCAGCAGCTTCAGAAGAGGGACCGGGGAGCTGTTTTTT.